This entry lists 22 T cell receptor beta chains sequenced from one sample in a study of blood T cells in healthy people across ages. The use of a sample-barcoded 5' primer and a J-beta primer mix characterized a second PCR of roughly 7 to 11 cycles. TCRdb passed the 5' RACE reads through MiXCR, listing each CDR3 protein once. Found here are 700,000 to 800,000 distinct CDR3 sequences, more than 40% of them singletons; the top ten hold 20% to 25%. The sample consisted of blood. Receptors were obtained from a woman aged 55-70 years in good health.

This chain uses TRBV6-1 with TRBJ1-6, with 10 positions matching TRBD1. The CDR3 is 15 residues long. Per the germline V gene, CDR1 is MNHNS and CDR2 is SASEGT. After removal of 6 bases from V and 10 bases from J, the junction contained 9 bases not matched to a gene. The CDR3 sequence: CASRPPGTGESPLHF. The CDR3 DNA is TGTGCCAGCAGGCCCCCCGGGACAGGGGAATCACCCCTCCACTTT.

This clonotype appeared a few times. This sequence joins TRBV6-1 and TRBJ1-4, with TRBD1 matching over 7 bases. The ends lost 10 bases at V and 5 bases at J; junction bases unmatched: 7. Germline values: CDR1 MNHNS, CDR2 SASEGT. The CDR3 loop spans 13 amino acids. The CDR3 loop reads CATRQGGNEKLFF. CDR3 DNA: TGTGCCACCAGACAGGGAGGGAATGAAAAACTGTTTTTT.

This clonotype has only a few counts. The chain recombines TRBV7-2 with TRBJ2-4; no definite D call. V was cut by 3 bases and J by 6 bases, with 15 bases left in between. The germline V gene encodes CDR1 SGHTA and CDR2 FQGNSA. The CDR3 loop spans 15 amino acids. Here the CDR3 DNA reads TGTGCCAGCAGCTTTGCCTCGAGGAGTGGAAACATTCAGTACTTC. Translating gives CASSFASRSGNIQYF.

The rearrangement links TRBV27 to TRBJ1-6; maybe TRBD1 (5 bases). The V gene's germline CDR1 is MNHEY and CDR2 SMNVEV (reference sequence). V lost 3 bases to trimming and J lost 9 bases, with 6 bases between them. There are 12 residues in the CDR3. The CDR3 bases are TGTGCCAGCAGTTTCGGGACTTCACCCCTCCACTTT. Protein: CASSFGTSPLHF.

This chain links TRBV20-1 with TRBJ2-7, with no clear D. Trimming removed 6 bases from V and 0 bases from J, with 9 bases in between. This CDR3 has 12 amino acids. Germline V gives CDR1 DFQATT, CDR2 SNEGSKA (reference sequence). The CDR3 nucleotides read TGCAGTGCCATCCGGGCCTCCTACGAGCAGTACTTC. This sequence encodes CSAIRASYEQYF.

This clonotype was counted once. This rearrangement joins TRBV27 to TRBJ2-1; maybe TRBD1 (5 bases). The DNA end favors TRBJ2-7, so the J call may be wrong. The CDR3 totals 14 residues. Germline CDR1 reads MNHEY; CDR2 reads SMNVEV (reference sequence). This CDR3 is CASSLTVTYNEQYF. In DNA form, the CDR3 reads TGTGCCAGCAGTTTGACAGTCACCTACAATGAGCAGTACTTC.

CDR3 bases: TGCAGTGGCCGGGGGAGAATCCCTGGTGGCTACACCTTC. This codes for CSGRGRIPGGYTF. The gene calls are TRBV20-1 and TRBJ1-2, with TRBD1 as a possible D gene (5 bases). Deletions cut 7 bases from V and 7 bases from J, with 19 bases between. There are 13 residues in the CDR3. The germline gives CDR1 DFQATT, CDR2 SNEGSKA (reference sequence).

Concerning this clonotype: Compared with germline, one end of the junction differs, possibly owing to a read error. The V gene is TRBV25-1, the J gene TRBJ2-2; no clear D gene. CDR3 length: 14 residues. The germline gives CDR1 MGHDK, CDR2 SYGVNS. The CDR3 region is CASSYRLHTGELFF. CDR3 DNA: TGTGCTAGCAGTTATCGATTGCATACCGGGGAGCTGTTTTTT.

The chain has TRBV7-2 and TRBJ1-6, with D possibly TRBD1 on 5 matching bases. The CDR3 loop spans 14 amino acids. With 4 bases removed from V and 6 bases from J, the gap between germline ends came to 10 bases. The germline CDR1 and CDR2 sequences are SGHTA and FQGNSA. CDR3 residues: CASSSRQPNSPLHF. CDR3 DNA: TGTGCCAGCAGCTCAAGACAGCCTAATTCACCCCTCCACTTT.

This clonotype was recorded a few times. The J gene is TRBJ1-1, the V gene TRBV6-6; D gene unclear. The length of the CDR3 is 14 residues. V was pared by 7 bases and J by 2 bases, with 14 bases between. Per germline, CDR1 MNHNY and CDR2 SVGAGI (reference sequence). The DNA for the CDR3 is TGTGCCAGCATCGTTCTCCCGAGCAACACTGAAGCTTTCTTT. Translation: CASIVLPSNTEAFF.

The chain has TRBV9 and TRBJ1-2, with TRBD1 matching 11 bases. This CDR3 is 15 amino acids long. V lost 0 bases, J lost 8 bases, and 6 bases stayed unmatched. Germline CDR1 is SGDLS and CDR2 is YYNGEE. CDR3 sequence reads: CASSVAPDRGRGYTF. The CDR3 DNA reads as TGTGCCAGCAGCGTAGCTCCGGACAGGGGGCGAGGCTACACCTTC.

For this clonotype: Being one base from a much bigger clone, this may be a read error. The chain uses TRBV20-1 and TRBJ1-2, with 7 bases matching TRBD1. Germline V gene lookup returns CDR1 DFQATT and CDR2 SNEGSKA (reference sequence). Germline trimming cut 7 bases from V and 5 bases from J; bases unmatched to any gene: 10. The CDR3 consists of 13 residues. CDR3 residues: CSVRVKDRYGYTF. CDR3 in DNA: TGCAGTGTCAGGGTCAAGGACAGGTATGGCTACACCTTC.

This sequence joins TRBV4-1 and TRBJ2-5; D may be TRBD2 (7 bases). V was shortened by 7 bases and J by 11 bases, with 23 bases between the two germline ends. The CDR3 is 14 residues long. Germline V CDR1 and CDR2: MGHRA, YSYEKL. CDR3 amino acids: CASKGEGGRYEQYF. For the CDR3, the DNA is TGCGCCAGCAAGGGGGAGGGGGGCAGGTATGAGCAGTACTTC.

The rearrangement joins TRBV27 to TRBJ1-2, with D uncertain. The CDR3 is made up of 16 amino acids. V lost 0 bases to trimming and J lost 6 bases, with 17 bases between them. Germline V CDR1 and CDR2: MNHEY, SMNVEV (reference sequence). DNA of the CDR3: TGTGCCAGCAGTTTATCGCCCCTACCACCAGTGGATGGCTACACCTTC. Amino acids: CASSLSPLPPVDGYTF.

V gene TRBV3-1 combines with J gene TRBJ2-5; tentative D call: TRBD1 (6 bases). Germline CDR1 is LGHDT and CDR2 is YNNKEL (reference sequence). The V and J ends lost 4 bases and 11 bases respectively, with 20 bases between them. This CDR3 has 14 amino acids. In DNA, the CDR3 is TGTGCCAGCAGCCCAGATTTGAGGGACAATGAGCAGTACTTC. This sequence encodes CASSPDLRDNEQYF.

The gene calls are TRBV20-1 and TRBJ2-3; D unclear. V was shortened by 5 bases and J by 5 bases, with 11 bases between the two germline ends. Germline CDR1 reads DFQATT; CDR2 reads SNEGSKA (reference sequence). CDR3 length: 12 amino acids. The CDR3 DNA reads as TGCAGTGCTGAGTGGTCTCGAGATACGCAGTATTTT. Translation gives CSAEWSRDTQYF.

The sample holds one count of this clonotype. This chain links TRBV20-1 with TRBJ2-1, with unresolved D. CDR1 and CDR2 (germline): DFQATT, SNEGSKA (reference sequence). V lost 4 bases and J lost 3, with 16 bases in between. The CDR3 totals 15 residues. This chain's CDR3 is CSANPPTLDYNEQFF. The CDR3 nucleotides read TGCAGTGCTAACCCGCCAACCTTGGACTACAATGAGCAGTTCTTC.

The J gene is TRBJ2-5, the V gene TRBV20-1, with 7 bases fitting TRBD2. V lost 4 bases and J lost 5; bases outside the gene matches: 4. Germline CDR1 and CDR2: DFQATT and SNEGSKA (reference sequence). This CDR3 has 12 amino acids. The CDR3 reads CSATTSAETQYF. Here the CDR3 DNA reads TGCAGTGCTACTACTAGCGCCGAGACCCAGTACTTC.

The V gene is TRBV12-3 or TRBV12-4, the J gene TRBJ2-3, with D perhaps matching TRBD2 (6 bases). Between the trimmed V and J ends, which lost 0 bases and 8 bases, there was a span of 6 bases. This CDR3 is built from 12 residues. In DNA form, the CDR3 reads TGTGCCAGCAGTTTAGCGGAGGGTACGCAGTATTTT. This encodes CASSLAEGTQYF.

The V gene is TRBV10-3, the J gene TRBJ1-5; TRBD1 might be the D (5 bases). This CDR3 spans 14 amino acids. CDR1 ENHRY and CDR2 SYGVKD come from the germline V gene. Between the trimmed V and J ends, which lost 4 bases and 6 bases, there was a span of 13 bases. CDR3 loop: CAISGHGDSQPQHF. DNA of the CDR3: TGTGCCATCAGTGGACACGGGGACTCTCAGCCCCAGCATTTT.

The chain joins TRBV11-2 to TRBJ2-7, with D possibly being TRBD2 (5 bases). The CDR3 covers 13 residues. Looked up from germline, CDR1 is SGHAT and CDR2 is FQNNGV. The V end lost 6 bases, the J end lost 2 bases, and 11 bases lay between the germline ends. CDR3 amino acids: CASRRLATYEQYF. The CDR3 bases are TGTGCCAGCAGAAGGCTAGCAACCTACGAGCAGTACTTC.

The chain joins TRBV3-1 to TRBJ1-3; no clear D. Germline-derived CDR1 and CDR2 are LGHDT and YNNKEL (reference sequence). Trimming shortened V by 0 bases and J by 4 bases, and 10 bases separated the two germline ends. The length of the CDR3 is 15 residues. CDR3 DNA sequence: TGTGCCAGCAGCCAAGATTGGGTGTTGGGAAACACCATATATTTT. Translated: CASSQDWVLGNTIYF.